This is a list of T cell receptor beta chains from one sample in a study of spatial heterogeneity in lung cancer. MiXCR was run by TCRdb on the 5' RACE reads, yielding one entry per CDR3 protein. The table has about 85,000 distinct CDR3 sequences, more than 15% seen once; the top ten hold roughly 6%. The material was PBMCs, obtained at surgery. The receptor set was obtained from a male donor with early-stage non-small cell lung cancer. Each CDR3 is given with its conserved first and last residue. The order of the fields is V gene, CDR3 protein.

V gene: TRBV18; CDR3 protein: CASSEQGTGDYEQYF
V gene: TRBV3-1; CDR3 protein: CASSSGEGNEKLFF
V gene: TRBV5-1; CDR3 protein: CASSREVESYNEQFF
V gene: TRBV2; CDR3 protein: CASGEGQGNIQYF
V gene: TRBV4-1; CDR3 protein: CASSQADRAGDTEAFF
V gene: TRBV20-1; CDR3 protein: CSARSGNTEAFF
V gene: TRBV7-3; CDR3 protein: CASSLSPQDTEAFF
V gene: TRBV20-1; CDR3 protein: CSARDRAGGIPYEQYF
V gene: TRBV5-1; CDR3 protein: CASSPTVTGTDTQYF
V gene: TRBV11-2; CDR3 protein: CASSLTQGSNQPQHF
V gene: TRBV28; CDR3 protein: CASGAGVGTGELFF
V gene: TRBV19; CDR3 protein: CASKVAQNTGELFF
V gene: TRBV18; CDR3 protein: CASSPRVLDPETQYF
V gene: TRBV18; CDR3 protein: CASSPRREETQYF
V gene: TRBV29-1; CDR3 protein: CSVVGQMNTEAFF
V gene: TRBV11-2; CDR3 protein: CASSLGQTGEQYF
V gene: TRBV28; CDR3 protein: CASSWTGEEKLFF
V gene: TRBV5-4; CDR3 protein: CASSVGGASGGTDTQYF
V gene: TRBV10-3; CDR3 protein: CAIKEGNSNQPQHF
V gene: TRBV6-2/TRBV6-3; CDR3 protein: CASSPGAGRIDNTEAFF
V gene: TRBV7-2; CDR3 protein: CASSWAVGTEYGYTF
V gene: TRBV29-1; CDR3 protein: CSVEKLGGPLAKNIQYF
V gene: TRBV7-2; CDR3 protein: CASSLMATGQYF
V gene: TRBV5-1; CDR3 protein: CASSLVIGNQETQYF
V gene: TRBV2; CDR3 protein: CASSELAGRGEQFF
V gene: TRBV6-6; CDR3 protein: CASSELAGTETQYF
V gene: TRBV29-1; CDR3 protein: CSVERQFGTDTQYF
V gene: TRBV3-1; CDR3 protein: CASTFEETQYF
V gene: TRBV20-1; CDR3 protein: CSATDYDTGELFF
V gene: TRBV11-3; CDR3 protein: CASSQLAGGLGEQFF
V gene: TRBV4-2; CDR3 protein: CASSQGLAGVSYNEQFF
V gene: TRBV28; CDR3 protein: CASGDSGRETQYF
V gene: TRBV24-1; CDR3 protein: CATSRGNQPQHF
V gene: TRBV20-1; CDR3 protein: CSAMGLTSEAQYF
V gene: TRBV2; CDR3 protein: CASTPGPSSYEQYF
V gene: TRBV6-2/TRBV6-3; CDR3 protein: CASTLTSLSYEQYF
V gene: TRBV19; CDR3 protein: CASRLTSGRYTGELFF
V gene: TRBV9; CDR3 protein: CASSTGPFLGDYTF
V gene: TRBV14; CDR3 protein: CASSPVRANTGNTIYF
V gene: TRBV9; CDR3 protein: CASSRPDKNTEAFF
V gene: TRBV29-1; CDR3 protein: CSVEVGNEQFF
V gene: TRBV7-2; CDR3 protein: CASSLEPGQGYGYTF
V gene: TRBV27; CDR3 protein: CASSPQTLADTQYF
V gene: TRBV2; CDR3 protein: CASSPRTGADTQYF
V gene: TRBV6-1; CDR3 protein: CASSEFLTMNYEQYF
V gene: TRBV6-6; CDR3 protein: CASSYVRDNEQYF
V gene: TRBV7-4; CDR3 protein: CAKTPGQGANCHNSPLHF
V gene: TRBV19; CDR3 protein: CASSGRGRGNQPQHF
V gene: TRBV20-1; CDR3 protein: CSARVPGLAGGSTSTDTQYF
V gene: TRBV3-1; CDR3 protein: CASSLSGGRQPQHF
V gene: TRBV9; CDR3 protein: CAGSVGQGRTYEQYF
V gene: TRBV27; CDR3 protein: CASSLGTSSSYEQYF
V gene: TRBV7-6; CDR3 protein: CASIRTSGQSYNEQFF
V gene: TRBV7-9; CDR3 protein: CASSLGSADTGELFF
V gene: TRBV7-2; CDR3 protein: CASSYGTGNSPLHF
V gene: TRBV28; CDR3 protein: CASSFTASIYEQYF